These 32 T cell receptor beta chains were all obtained from the same sample, sequenced in a study of blood T cell repertoires in COVID-19. Profiled with immunoSEQ multiplex PCR; TCRdb holds only in-frame clones, not every one. The table has 200,000 to 250,000 clones, roughly four fifths seen once. Sequencing was carried out using peripheral blood. The origin of the receptors is a woman aged 80 or older with COVID-19, enrolled during active disease.

The rearrangement joins TRBV7-9 to TRBJ1-1, with D unresolved. CDR1 and CDR2 from the germline V gene are SEHNR and FQNEAQ (reference sequence). Trimming shortened V by 1 base and J by 11 bases, and 8 bases separated the two germline ends. CDR3 length: 11 amino acids. CDR3 loop: CASSLDEVAFF. For the CDR3, the DNA is TGTGCCAGCAGCTTAGACGAGGTGGCTTTCTTT.

The V and J genes are TRBV7-8 and TRBJ2-7; D remains ambiguous. CDR3 length equals 15 residues. Germline V gene sequence: CDR1 SGHVS, CDR2 FQNEAQ. V was clipped by 5 bases and J by 2 bases, with 16 bases between them. This CDR3 reads CASSPRHGNAYEQYF. The CDR3 DNA is TGTGCCAGCAGCCCTCGACACGGTAATGCCTACGAGCAGTACTTC.

The V gene is TRBV28, the J gene TRBJ1-5; D unresolved. This CDR3 spans 13 amino acids. The V gene lost 3 bases and the J gene lost 4 bases, with 7 bases spanning the gap. Germline V gives CDR1 MDHEN, CDR2 SYDVKM. The CDR3, as DNA: TGTGCCAGCAGTTTCCCGGGTAATCAGCCCCAGCATTTT. It specifies CASSFPGNQPQHF. The complete variable domain, with remaining parts taken from reference TRBV28 and TRBJ1-5, reads DVKVTQSSRYLVKRTGEKVFLECVQDMDHENMFWYRQDPGLGLRLIYFSYDVKMKEKGDIPEGYSVSREKKERFSLILESASTNQTSMYLCASSFPGNQPQHFGDGTRLSIL.

The chain combines TRBV5-1 with TRBJ2-3, with 8 bases that match TRBD1. After removal of 5 bases from V and 2 bases from J, the junction contained 10 bases not matched to a gene. Germline loops: CDR1 SGHRS, CDR2 YFSETQ. There are 16 residues in the CDR3. The CDR3 DNA follows: TGCGCCAGCAGTCGCGCTGGACAGGGAAACACAGATACGCAGTATTTT. Translation gives CASSRAGQGNTDTQYF.

This clone was seen once. V is TRBV3-1 (or the pseudogene TRBV3-2) and J is TRBJ1-4; perhaps TRBD1 as D (6 bases). V lost 5 bases, J lost 14 bases, and 15 bases lay in between. This CDR3 has 12 amino acids. The germline CDR1 and CDR2 sequences are LGHDT and YNNKEL (reference sequence). CDR3 DNA sequence: TGTGCCAGCAGCTTGGCAAAGGGGGATCTGTTTTTT. Amino acid sequence: CASSLAKGDLFF.

The chain is built from TRBV7-3 and TRBJ1-5, with 9 bases lining up with TRBD1. The CDR3 is 13 residues long. The germline CDR1 and CDR2 sequences are SGHTA and FQGTGA. V lost 5 bases to trimming and J lost 7 bases; unmatched junction nucleotides: 3. The CDR3 nucleotides are TGTGCCAGCAGCACTGACAGGGGGCAGCCCCAGCATTTT. This codes for CASSTDRGQPQHF. Based on the CDR3 plus reference TRBV7-3 and TRBJ1-5, the full variable domain is GAGVSQTPSNKVTEKGKYVELRCDPISGHTALYWYRQSLGQGPEFLIYFQGTGAADDSGLPNDRFFAVRPEGSVSTLKIQRTERGDSAVYLCASSTDRGQPQHFGDGTRLSIL.

The chain combines TRBV12-2 with TRBJ2-1; the table's D call, TRBD2, has no DNA check behind it. TRBV12-2 is a pseudogene segment. The CDR3 length is 17 residues. The DNA for the CDR3 is TGTGCAAGTCGAGAGTATAGACTAGCGGGAGCTTGGAATGAGCAGTTCTTC. Protein product: CASREYRLAGAWNEQFF.

The CDR3 DNA sequence: TGTGCCAGCAGCCCCTTCGGCAGGGGGCGAGGTACTGAAGCTTTCTTT. Amino acid sequence: CASSPFGRGRGTEAFF. The chain uses TRBV7-2 and TRBJ1-1, with 8 bases identical to TRBD1. Trimming at V came to 5 bases and at J to 5 bases, leaving 13 bases not matched to a gene. CDR1 SGHTA and CDR2 FQGNSA come from the germline V gene. There are 16 residues in the CDR3.

The chain is built from TRBV6-5 and TRBJ2-5, with D perhaps TRBD2 (6 bases). V shed 11 bases and J shed 1 base, with 14 bases lying between them. Per the germline V gene, CDR1 is MNHEY and CDR2 is SVGAGI. The CDR3 consists of 13 residues. CDR3 residues: CALRGGGQETQYF. In DNA, the CDR3 is TGTGCCCTGCGGGGTGGCGGCCAAGAGACCCAGTACTTC.

The chain has TRBV3-1 (or the pseudogene TRBV3-2) and TRBJ1-2; D uncertain. V shed 4 bases and J shed 4 bases, with 13 bases lying between them. This CDR3 region has 14 residues. Germline V gene sequence: CDR1 LGHDT, CDR2 YNNKEL (reference sequence). CDR3 in amino acids: CASSLTAASYGYTF. CDR3 DNA: TGTGCCAGCAGCCTTACAGCGGCGTCCTATGGCTACACCTTC.

The chain couples TRBV5-4 to TRBJ1-3; no clear D. Trimming pared 0 bases from V and 0 bases from J, leaving 4 bases between. In germline, CDR1 is SGHNT, CDR2 YYREEE (reference sequence). The CDR3 contains 14 residues. The CDR3 DNA is TGTGCCAGCAGCTTGGGAGACTCTGGAAACACCATATATTTT. The encoded protein is CASSLGDSGNTIYF.

The V and J genes are TRBV4-1 and TRBJ1-3, with D unclear. This CDR3 is built from 13 residues. Germline V gene sequence: CDR1 MGHRA, CDR2 YSYEKL. Trimming left V 8 bases short and J 7 bases short, with 15 bases between. CDR3 sequence reads: CASGGQSWNTIYF. Written as DNA, the CDR3 is TGCGCCAGCGGCGGGCAGTCGTGGAACACCATATATTTT.

This rearrangement joins TRBV9 to TRBJ2-1; TRBD2 agrees at 14 bases. V lost 2 bases and J lost 0; bases outside the gene matches: 4. CDR3 length: 18 amino acids. Germline V gene data show CDR1 as SGDLS and CDR2 as YYNGEE. In DNA form, the CDR3 reads TGTGCCAGCAGCGTCGGGACTAGCGGGAGTCGCTCCTACAATGAGCAGTTCTTC. Amino acid sequence: CASSVGTSGSRSYNEQFF.

The V call is TRBV13, the J call TRBJ2-1; 7 nucleotides align to TRBD1. Germline CDR1 reads PRHDT; CDR2 reads FYEKMQ (reference sequence). V lost 4 bases, J lost 1 base, and 7 bases stayed unmatched. CDR3 length equals 16 residues. The CDR3 DNA sequence: TGTGCCAGCAGCTACGCGACAGGGAGTTCCTACAATGAGCAGTTCTTC. Encoded protein: CASSYATGSSYNEQFF.

This clone was seen only a few times. The rearrangement uses TRBV7-3 and TRBJ1-1, with unresolved D. V lost 1 base, J lost 1 base, and 4 bases lay in between. CDR3 length: 13 amino acids. Germline V gives CDR1 SGHTA, CDR2 FQGTGA. CDR3: CASSLNRNTEAFF. In DNA form, the CDR3 reads TGTGCCAGCAGCTTAAATAGGAACACTGAAGCTTTCTTT.

This clone appeared once. The gene calls are TRBV5-1 and TRBJ2-3; 9 bases are a match to TRBD1. The trim removed 6 bases at V and 2 bases at J, leaving 7 bases unmatched. The CDR3 runs to 15 residues. CDR1 and CDR2 (germline): SGHRS, YFSETQ. The CDR3 region is CASIAGTGPTDTQYF. The CDR3 DNA is TGCGCCAGCATCGCCGGGACAGGGCCCACAGATACGCAGTATTTT.

The rearrangement links TRBV12-5 to TRBJ2-7; D perhaps matches TRBD2 (5 bases). The V gene's germline CDR1 is LGHNT and CDR2 FRNRAP. The CDR3 contains 12 residues. The ends were cut back, 7 bases at V and 0 bases at J, with 7 bases in the middle. This CDR3 is CASARGSYEQYF. The CDR3 coding sequence is TGTGCTAGTGCCCGGGGCTCCTACGAGCAGTACTTC.

This sequence joins TRBV10-3 and TRBJ1-6; maybe TRBD1 (5 bases). The germline V gene encodes CDR1 ENHRY and CDR2 SYGVKD. V lost 0 bases, J lost 10 bases, and 13 bases lay in between. The CDR3 covers 15 residues. CDR3 DNA sequence: TGTGCCATCAGTGAGTCAGGCCAGGGTGCATCACCCCTCCACTTT. Translated, it gives CAISESGQGASPLHF.

The chain uses TRBV12-3 or TRBV12-4 and TRBJ1-2; possible D gene TRBD1, 5 bases. There are 12 residues in the CDR3. V lost 8 bases and J lost 8, with 15 bases in between. CDR3 in DNA: TGTGCCAGCGGCGGGGGTGGCTCGGGCTACACCTTC. Protein sequence: CASGGGGSGYTF.

The V and J genes are TRBV29-1 and TRBJ2-1; weak D call: TRBD2 (6 bases). With 4 bases removed from V and 6 bases from J, the gap between germline ends came to 25 bases. Germline values: CDR1 SQVTM, CDR2 ANQGSEA. The CDR3 extends over 17 amino acids. The CDR3 region has the DNA TGCAGCGTTGCACCCCCCTCTGGAGGGCCTCGAGGCAATGAGCAGTTCTTC. The encoded protein is CSVAPPSGGPRGNEQFF.

J is TRBJ2-3 and V is TRBV27; the match to TRBD1 covers 9 bases. Losses at the gene ends were 5 bases for V and 4 bases for J; bases not matched to a gene: 10. CDR1 and CDR2 from the germline V gene are MNHEY and SMNVEV (reference sequence). The CDR3 contains 16 residues. Here the CDR3 reads CASSHYRTGAADTQYF. The DNA of the CDR3 is TGTGCCAGCAGTCACTACCGGACAGGGGCAGCAGATACGCAGTATTTT.

This clone was counted between two and nine times. The V and J genes are TRBV6-2 or TRBV6-3 and TRBJ1-2; the match to TRBD1 covers 9 bases. CDR3 length equals 15 residues. V gave up 6 bases and J gave up 4 bases; unmatched junction bases: 9. The V gene's germline CDR1 is MNHEY and CDR2 SVGEGT. The CDR3 bases are TGTGCCAGCAGCGACTACCGGGACAGGGCCTATGGCTACACCTTC. This translates into CASSDYRDRAYGYTF.

The CDR3 DNA reads as TGTGCCAGTAGTATGGGAGGGGGCACTGAAGCTTTCTTT. Protein sequence: CASSMGGGTEAFF. The rearrangement joins TRBV19 to TRBJ1-1; D may be TRBD1 (6 bases). This CDR3 spans 13 amino acids. Deletions cut 3 bases from V and 4 bases from J, with 9 bases between. Germline loops: CDR1 LNHDA, CDR2 SQIVND (reference sequence).

This clone was seen only a few times. The rearrangement uses TRBV10-3 and TRBJ2-5, with a tentative D call TRBD2 (6 bases). Trimming shortened V by 3 bases and J by 5 bases, and 13 bases separated the two germline ends. Germline CDR1 reads ENHRY; CDR2 reads SYGVKD. The CDR3 runs 14 residues. CDR3: CAISDGGVRETQYF. CDR3 coding DNA: TGTGCCATCAGTGATGGAGGGGTGAGGGAGACCCAGTACTTC.

The chain has TRBV5-1 and TRBJ2-5; 9 bases align to TRBD1. Germline V lookup: CDR1 SGHRS, CDR2 YFSETQ. There are 14 residues in the CDR3. The V gene end was trimmed by 4 bases and the J gene end by 3 bases; junction bases not matched to a gene: 4. CDR3 DNA sequence: TGCGCCAGCAGCGTGGGACAGGGAGAAGAGACCCAGTACTTC. Its protein is CASSVGQGEETQYF.

This clone appeared a few times. V gene TRBV18 combines with J gene TRBJ2-3; 8 bases are shared with TRBD2. The CDR3 runs 15 residues. V lost 3 bases and J lost 3; bases outside the gene matches: 5. Germline-derived CDR1 and CDR2 are KGHSH and LQKENI. CDR3 residues: CASSPARGVTDTQYF. The CDR3 bases are TGTGCCAGCTCACCCGCGCGGGGGGTTACAGATACGCAGTATTTT.

The chain is built from TRBV5-6 and TRBJ2-7; 8 bases line up with TRBD2. CDR1 and CDR2 (germline): SGHDT, YYEEEE. Trimming took 3 bases from V and 0 from J; bases not matched to a gene: 5. The CDR3 runs 15 residues. CDR3 DNA sequence: TGTGCCAGCAGCTCCTTAGCGGGAAACTCCTACGAGCAGTACTTC. It translates to CASSSLAGNSYEQYF.

The chain is built from TRBV25-1 and TRBJ1-4, with D unresolved. The CDR3 is made up of 15 amino acids. V was clipped by 1 base and J by 4 bases, with 10 bases between them. Germline CDR1 and CDR2: MGHDK and SYGVNS. DNA for the CDR3: TGTGCCAGCAGTGAATCGGGGAGCTATAATGAAAAACTGTTTTTT. It codes for CASSESGSYNEKLFF.

The chain employs TRBV5-1 and TRBJ2-7; the match to TRBD2 covers 8 bases. J lost 6 bases, V lost 0 bases, and 5 bases had no gene match. Per germline, CDR1 SGHRS and CDR2 YFSETQ. This CDR3 is 14 amino acids long. For the CDR3, the DNA is TGCGCCAGCAGCTTGGTTCGGGGGGGAGGCGAGCAGTACTTC. It is translated as CASSLVRGGGEQYF.

Comments on this clone: The sample contains more than one DNA sequence encoding this CDR3. The rearrangement uses TRBV5-4 and TRBJ1-1; TRBD1 agrees at 8 bases. Germline CDR1 SGHNT, CDR2 YYREEE (reference sequence). The CDR3 loop spans 13 amino acids. The V and J ends lost 5 bases and 4 bases, in that order; junction bases with no gene match: 4. The CDR3 nucleotides are TGTGCCAGCAGTTTAACAGGGGGCACTGAAGCTTTCTTT. Protein sequence: CASSLTGGTEAFF.

This clone is a singleton in its sample. The J gene is TRBJ2-5, the V gene TRBV9; tentatively, D is TRBD1 (6 bases). Germline V gene lookup returns CDR1 SGDLS and CDR2 YYNGEE. Trimming took off 0 bases at V and 5 bases at J, with 14 bases between the two ends. This CDR3 contains 15 residues. CDR3: CASSVEQGRGETQYF. The CDR3 coding sequence is TGTGCCAGCAGCGTAGAACAGGGAAGGGGGGAGACCCAGTACTTC.

This clone was recorded once. The J gene is TRBJ1-1, the V gene TRBV10-2; the D is unclear. Looked up from germline, CDR1 is WSHSY and CDR2 is SAAADI. CDR3 length equals 13 residues. V shed 9 bases and J shed 0 bases, with 11 bases lying between them. The chain's CDR3 is CASHEGVNTEAFF. The CDR3 DNA reads as TGCGCCAGTCATGAGGGAGTGAACACTGAAGCTTTCTTT.